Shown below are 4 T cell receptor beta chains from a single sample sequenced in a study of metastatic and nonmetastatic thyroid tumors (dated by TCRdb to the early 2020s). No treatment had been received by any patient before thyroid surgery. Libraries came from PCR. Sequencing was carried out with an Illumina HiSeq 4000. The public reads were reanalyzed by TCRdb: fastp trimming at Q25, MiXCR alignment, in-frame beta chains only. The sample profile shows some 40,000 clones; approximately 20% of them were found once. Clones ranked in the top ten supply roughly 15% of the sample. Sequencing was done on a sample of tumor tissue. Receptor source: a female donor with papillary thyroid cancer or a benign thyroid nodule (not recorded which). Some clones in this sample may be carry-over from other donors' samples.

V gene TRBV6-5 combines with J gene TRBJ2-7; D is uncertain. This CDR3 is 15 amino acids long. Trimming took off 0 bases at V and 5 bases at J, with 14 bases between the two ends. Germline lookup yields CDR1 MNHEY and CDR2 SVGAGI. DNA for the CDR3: TGTGCCAGCAGTTACTCCTCGCACCAGCAGCACGAGCAGTACTTC. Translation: CASSYSSHQQHEQYF.

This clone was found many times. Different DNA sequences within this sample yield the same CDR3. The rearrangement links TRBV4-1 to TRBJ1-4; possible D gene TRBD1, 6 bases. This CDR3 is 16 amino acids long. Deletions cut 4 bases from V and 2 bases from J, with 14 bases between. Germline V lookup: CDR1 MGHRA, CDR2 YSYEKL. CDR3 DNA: TGCGCCAGCAGCCGAGCCCGGGGGGCGACTAATGAAAAACTGTTTTTT. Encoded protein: CASSRARGATNEKLFF.

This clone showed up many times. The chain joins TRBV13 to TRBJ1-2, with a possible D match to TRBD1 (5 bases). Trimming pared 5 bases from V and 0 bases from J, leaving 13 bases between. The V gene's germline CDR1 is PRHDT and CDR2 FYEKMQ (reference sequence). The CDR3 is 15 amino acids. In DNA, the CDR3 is TGTGCCAGCAGCCCGGGGACGAGGCCTAACTATGGCTACACCTTC. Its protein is CASSPGTRPNYGYTF.

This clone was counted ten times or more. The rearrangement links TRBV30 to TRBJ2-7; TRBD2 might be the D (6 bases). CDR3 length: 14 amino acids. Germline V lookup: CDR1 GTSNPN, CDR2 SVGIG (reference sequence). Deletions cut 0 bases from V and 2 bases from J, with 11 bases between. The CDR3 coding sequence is TGTGCCTGGAGTGTAGCGGGCACCGCCTACGAGCAGTACTTC. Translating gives CAWSVAGTAYEQYF.